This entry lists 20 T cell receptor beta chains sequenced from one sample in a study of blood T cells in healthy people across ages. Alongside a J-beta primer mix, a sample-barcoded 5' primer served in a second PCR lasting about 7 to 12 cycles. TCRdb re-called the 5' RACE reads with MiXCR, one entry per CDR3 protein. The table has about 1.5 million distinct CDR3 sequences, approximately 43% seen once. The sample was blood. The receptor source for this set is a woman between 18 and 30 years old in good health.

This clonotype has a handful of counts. The DNA for the CDR3 is TGTGCCAGCAGCTTACCAGGGACAGGGGACCCGATAGTTTACGGCTACACCTTC. This encodes CASSLPGTGDPIVYGYTF. The chain couples TRBV7-9 to TRBJ1-2; 10 nucleotides match TRBD1. Germline values: CDR1 SEHNR, CDR2 FQNEAQ (reference sequence). V shed 2 bases and J 8 bases; nucleotides not matched to a gene: 17. The CDR3 is made up of 18 amino acids.

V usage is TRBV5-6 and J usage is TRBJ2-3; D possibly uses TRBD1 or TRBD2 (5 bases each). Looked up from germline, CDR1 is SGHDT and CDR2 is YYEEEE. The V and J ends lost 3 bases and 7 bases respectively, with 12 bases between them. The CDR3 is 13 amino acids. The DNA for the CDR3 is TGTGCCAGCAGCTGGGGACGACCGAATACGCAGTATTTT. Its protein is CASSWGRPNTQYF.

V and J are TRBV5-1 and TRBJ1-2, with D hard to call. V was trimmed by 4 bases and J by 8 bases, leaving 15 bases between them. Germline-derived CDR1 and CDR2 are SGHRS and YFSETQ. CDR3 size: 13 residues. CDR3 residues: CASSGGLPRGYTF. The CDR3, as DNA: TGCGCCAGCAGCGGCGGCCTCCCTAGGGGCTACACCTTC.

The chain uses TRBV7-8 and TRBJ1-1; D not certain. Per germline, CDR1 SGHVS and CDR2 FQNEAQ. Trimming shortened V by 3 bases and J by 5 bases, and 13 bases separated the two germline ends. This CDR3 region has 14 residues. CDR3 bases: TGTGCCAGCAGCTTTGGCTTAGATGAGACTGAAGCTTTCTTT. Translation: CASSFGLDETEAFF.

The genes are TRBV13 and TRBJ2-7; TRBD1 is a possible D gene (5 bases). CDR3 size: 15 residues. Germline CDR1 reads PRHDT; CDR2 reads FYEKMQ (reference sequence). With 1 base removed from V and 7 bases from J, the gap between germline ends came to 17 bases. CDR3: CASSLAGQGRTEQYF. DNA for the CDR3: TGTGCCAGCAGCTTAGCTGGGCAGGGTCGAACGGAGCAGTACTTC.

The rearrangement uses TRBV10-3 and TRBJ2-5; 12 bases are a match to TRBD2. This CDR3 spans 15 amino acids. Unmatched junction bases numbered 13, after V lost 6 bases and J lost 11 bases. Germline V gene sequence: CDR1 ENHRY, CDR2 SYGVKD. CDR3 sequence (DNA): TGTGCCATCAGAGGACTAGCGGGATCCTACAATGAGCAGTACTTC. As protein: CAIRGLAGSYNEQYF.

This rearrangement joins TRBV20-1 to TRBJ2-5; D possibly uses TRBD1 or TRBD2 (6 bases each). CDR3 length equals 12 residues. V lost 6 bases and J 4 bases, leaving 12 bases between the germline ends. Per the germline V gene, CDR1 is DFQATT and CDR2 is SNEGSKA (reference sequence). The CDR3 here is CSARGGVETQYF. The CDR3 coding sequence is TGCAGTGCCAGGGGCGGGGTAGAGACCCAGTACTTC.

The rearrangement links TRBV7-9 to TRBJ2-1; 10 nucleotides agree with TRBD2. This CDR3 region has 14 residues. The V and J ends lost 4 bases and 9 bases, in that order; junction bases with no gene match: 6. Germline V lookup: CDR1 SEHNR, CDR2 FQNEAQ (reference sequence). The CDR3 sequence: CASSSGTSVSEQFF. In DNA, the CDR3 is TGTGCCAGCAGCTCGGGGACTAGCGTCAGTGAGCAGTTCTTC.

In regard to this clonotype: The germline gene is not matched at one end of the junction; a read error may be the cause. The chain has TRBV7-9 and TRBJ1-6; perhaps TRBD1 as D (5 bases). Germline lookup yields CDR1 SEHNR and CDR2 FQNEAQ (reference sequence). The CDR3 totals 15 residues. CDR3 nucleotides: TGTGCCAGCAGCTTAGCAGGGGACTATAAGTCACCCCTCCACTTT. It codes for CASSLAGDYKSPLHF.

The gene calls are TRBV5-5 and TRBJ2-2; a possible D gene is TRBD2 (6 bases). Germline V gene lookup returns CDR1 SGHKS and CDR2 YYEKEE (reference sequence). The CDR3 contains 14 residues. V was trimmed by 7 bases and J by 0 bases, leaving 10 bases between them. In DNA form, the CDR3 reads TGTGCCAGCCGCGGGACGTCGAACACCGGGGAGCTGTTTTTT. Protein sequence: CASRGTSNTGELFF.

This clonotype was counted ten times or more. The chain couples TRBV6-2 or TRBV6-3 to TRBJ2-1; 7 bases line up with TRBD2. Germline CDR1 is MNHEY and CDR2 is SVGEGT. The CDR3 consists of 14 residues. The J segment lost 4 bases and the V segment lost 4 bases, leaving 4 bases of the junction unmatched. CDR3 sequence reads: CASSLLAVYNEQFF. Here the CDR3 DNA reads TGTGCCAGCAGTTTGCTAGCGGTATACAATGAGCAGTTCTTC.

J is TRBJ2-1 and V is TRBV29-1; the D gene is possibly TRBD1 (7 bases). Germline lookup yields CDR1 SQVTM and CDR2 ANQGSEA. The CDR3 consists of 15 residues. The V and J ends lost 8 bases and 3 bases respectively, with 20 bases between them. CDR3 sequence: CSPPRTGGLYNEQFF. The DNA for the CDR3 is TGCAGCCCCCCCCGGACAGGAGGGCTCTACAATGAGCAGTTCTTC.

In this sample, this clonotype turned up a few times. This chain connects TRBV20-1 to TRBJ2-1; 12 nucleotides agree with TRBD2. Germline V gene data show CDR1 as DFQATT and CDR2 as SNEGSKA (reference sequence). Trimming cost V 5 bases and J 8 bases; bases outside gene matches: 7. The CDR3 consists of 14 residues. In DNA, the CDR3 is TGCAGTGCTCAAAGGACTAGCGGGGACCATGAGCAGTTCTTC. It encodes CSAQRTSGDHEQFF.

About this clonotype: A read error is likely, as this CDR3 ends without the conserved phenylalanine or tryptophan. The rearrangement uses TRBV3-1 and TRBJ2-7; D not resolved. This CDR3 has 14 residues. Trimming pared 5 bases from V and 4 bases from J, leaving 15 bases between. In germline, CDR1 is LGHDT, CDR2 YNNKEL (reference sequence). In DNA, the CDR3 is TGTGCCAGCAGCGGTACAAGGACCTCTTACGAGCAGTACCTC. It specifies CASSGTRTSYEQYL.

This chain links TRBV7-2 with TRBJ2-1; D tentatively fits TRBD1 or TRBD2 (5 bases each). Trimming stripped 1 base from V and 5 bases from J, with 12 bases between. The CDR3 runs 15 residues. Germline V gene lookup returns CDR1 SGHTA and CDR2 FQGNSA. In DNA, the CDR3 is TGTGCCAGCAGCTTAGTGCCGAGGGGACACAATGAGCAGTTCTTC. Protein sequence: CASSLVPRGHNEQFF.

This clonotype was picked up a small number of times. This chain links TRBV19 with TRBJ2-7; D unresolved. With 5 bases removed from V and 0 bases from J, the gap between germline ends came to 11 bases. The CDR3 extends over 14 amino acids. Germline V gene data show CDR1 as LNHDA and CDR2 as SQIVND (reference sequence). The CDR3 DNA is TGTGCCAGTAGTCGCGGCCCATACTCCTACGAGCAGTACTTC. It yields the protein CASSRGPYSYEQYF.

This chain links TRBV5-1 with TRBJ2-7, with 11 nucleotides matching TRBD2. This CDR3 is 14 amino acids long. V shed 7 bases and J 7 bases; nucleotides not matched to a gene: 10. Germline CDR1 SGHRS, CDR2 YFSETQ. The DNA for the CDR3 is TGCGCCAGCCAACTAGCGGGAGCCTACAATGAGCAGTACTTC. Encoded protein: CASQLAGAYNEQYF. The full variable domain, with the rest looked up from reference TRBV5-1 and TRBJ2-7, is KAGVTQTPRYLIKTRGQQVTLSCSPISGHRSVSWYQQTPGQGLQFLFEYFSETQRNKGNFPGRFSGRQFSNSRSEMNVSTLELGDSALYLCASQLAGAYNEQYFGPGTRLTVT.

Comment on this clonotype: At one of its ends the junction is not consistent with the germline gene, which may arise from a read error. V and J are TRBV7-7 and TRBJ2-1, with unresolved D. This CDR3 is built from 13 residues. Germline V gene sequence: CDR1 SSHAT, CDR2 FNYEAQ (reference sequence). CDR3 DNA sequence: TGTGCTAGCAGTTATATACCCTATACTGAGCAGTTCTTC. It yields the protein CASSYIPYTEQFF.

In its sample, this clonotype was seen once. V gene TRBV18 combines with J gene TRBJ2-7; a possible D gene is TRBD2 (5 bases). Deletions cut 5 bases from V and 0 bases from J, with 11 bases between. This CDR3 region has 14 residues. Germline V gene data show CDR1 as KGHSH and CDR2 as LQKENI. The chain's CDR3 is CASSKSGSSYEQYF. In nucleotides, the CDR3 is TGTGCCAGCTCAAAATCGGGGAGCTCCTACGAGCAGTACTTC.

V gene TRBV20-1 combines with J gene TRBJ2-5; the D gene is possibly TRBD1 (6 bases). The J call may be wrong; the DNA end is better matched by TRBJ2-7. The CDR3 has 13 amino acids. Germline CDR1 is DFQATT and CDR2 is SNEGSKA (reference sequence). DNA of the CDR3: TGCAGTGCTTCTCAGGGGTTAGGCTACGAGCAGTACTTC. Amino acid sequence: CSASQGLGYEQYF.